The source of this T cell receptor beta chain is a study of T-cell memory formation after mild COVID-19 (dated by TCRdb to the early 2020s). Background for the entire study: TCR sequence clusters from the two donors were found to be largely donor specific. The cohort comprised two young, previously healthy adult volunteers, one female and one male. In a couple of donors, T-cell clones that expanded and contracted after mild COVID-19 were followed by sequencing TCRalpha and TCRbeta repertoires longitudinally. Summary of the overall study and its limitations: Whether the second-wave clones peaking on day 37 were SARS-CoV-2 specific was not confirmed. Contracting CD4+ clones were located mainly in the CM and EM memory subsets, whereas CD8+ clones were found to be enriched in EMRA. Only a couple of mild cases were covered in the study, and larger cohorts including severe cases with pre-infection samples were considered necessary. Some responding clones were detected in pre-infection memory, suggesting pre-existing cross-reactive memory T cells joined the SARS-CoV-2 response. From day 15 to 85, contracting clones showed balanced CD4/CD8 phenotypes, whereas a second wave of clones that expanded from day 15 to 37 leaned towards CD4+.

Ficoll-Paque density gradient centrifugation was used to isolate PBMCs. This clonotype appeared many times. Its antigen has not been determined. The input lacks base qualities; no much larger clone sits a single base away. The CDR3 numbers 17 residues from cysteine through phenylalanine. Solely the CDR3 DNA is kept, with 51 bases framed from the first base. CDR1 and CDR2 were assigned from the germline V gene (reference sequence) as LNHDA and SQIVND. Unmatched junction bases come to 6, with V trimmed by 4 bases and J by 2 bases. The sequencer listed for this sample is Illumina NovaSeq 6000. TCRalpha and TCRbeta cDNA libraries were built by 5'RACE with constant-segment primers, adding sample barcodes and unique molecular identifiers. RNA was extracted from every sample with Trizol reagent. Amplification of the libraries took two PCR steps, and the second step added a second sample barcode plus Illumina TruSeq adapters. Sequencing of libraries was performed on an Illumina NovaSeq with 2 x 150 bp paired-end reads. The paper's processing steps were these. The reads were demultiplexed and collapsed into UMI-guided consensus sequences using migec v1.2.7. With mixcr v2.1.11, UMI consensuses were aligned to TRA and TRB V and J templates and assembled into clonotypes. A clonotype was counted as expanded or contracted only if both edgeR and NoisET called the change significant, with noise models trained on biological replicates. For edgeR calls, a false discovery rate-adjusted p below 0.01 and a log2 fold-change threshold of 1 were applied. As an exploratory analysis of dynamics, max-normalized trajectories of the 1000 most abundant clonotypes were examined with PCA combined with hierarchical clustering. Separately sequenced CD4+ and CD8+ repertoires were used to assign the CD4 or CD8 phenotype of responding clones. The public reads were reprocessed in TCRdb via fastp at Q25 and MiXCR, keeping in-frame beta chains. Rows matching on CDR3 protein sequence are summarized as one entry with the most common DNA and genes. The V and J calls come from TCRdb's annotation, not from the publication. The sample data list about 180,000 distinct CDR3 sequences, and roughly 20% of these were observed just once. 3.5% to 5% of the sample is held by the ten biggest clonotypes.

The rearrangement joined TRBV19 to TRBJ2-5; 14 middle bases align to TRBD2. The specimen was PBMCs or a T cell subset sorted from them (not recorded which). The TCR originated in a man aged 18 to 30 who had mild COVID-19 (a few samples of this study predate the infection). The sample titles of this study are shuffled in the database, so cell type and time point are left out; the donor was told from shared clones. The base sequence is TGTGCCAGTAGTAGGGGACTAGCGGGGGCTATGCAAGAGACCCAGTACTTC. Its amino acids are CASSRGLAGAMQETQYF.